This TCR beta chain was documented in a study of T cell repertoires in aging, cancer and after chemotherapy. General study results and limits: Rebound thymic output was suggested by rising median generation probability during chemotherapy in each cancer cohort. Age-matched healthy donors had significantly more diverse, less clonal blood TCR repertoires than untreated cancer patients.

Trimming at V came to 3 bases and at J to 0 bases, leaving 5 bases not matched to a gene. This CDR3 is built from 16 residues. Germline CDR1 MNHEY, CDR2 SMNVEV (reference sequence). Worth noting for this clonotype: The target antigen is unknown.

The template was genomic DNA from peripheral blood, not RNA. Multiplex touch-down PCR with TRB-A/B primers amplified rearranged V-D-J TRB sequences. TCRdb fed the multiplex PCR reads into MiXCR, producing one record per CDR3 protein. The sample consists of about 6,100 distinct CDR3 sequences, about 32% of them appearing once. The sequencing input was blood. The sequence was obtained from a human donor with a blood cancer. V gene TRBV27 combines with J gene TRBJ2-1; 7 nucleotides match TRBD1. This CDR3 reads CASSFYRGSSYNEQFF. DNA for the CDR3: TGTGCCAGCAGTTTTTACAGGGGCTCCTCCTACAATGAGCAGTTCTTC.